Sequencing of this TCR beta chain was carried out in a study of T-cell reconstitution after alpha-beta-depleted transplantation in children. Of note for this clonotype: The antigen is unknown.

Unique molecular identifiers were incorporated into the prepared TCRbeta library. TCRdb redid the calling of the PCR reads with MiXCR, one entry per CDR3 protein. Counted here are 200,000 to 250,000 distinct CDR3 sequences, about 26% occurring once; the ten biggest clones make up about 2.6%. Findings and limits, study-wide: T-cell counts and diversity at one year following transplant were attributed mainly to newly produced T cells. High day-60 TCRbeta diversity in some patients came from surviving recipient T cells and thymic progenitors. Several hundred expanded graft clones reportedly supplied alpha-beta T cells about two months after transplant.

CDR3 length: 18 residues. Trimming cost V 0 bases and J 3 bases, with 19 bases left between them. Germline V gene data show CDR1 as LGHNA and CDR2 as YNFKEQ. The sample consisted of PBMCs, taken before TCRalphabeta/CD19-depleted stem cell transplant. The TCR originated in a girl aged 2 to 9 with Fanconi anemia, due to receive a stem cell transplant. The chain joins TRBV4-2 to TRBJ2-3; possible D gene TRBD2, 7 bases. CDR3 sequence reads: CASSQELVWGGVTDTQYF. The CDR3 region has the DNA TGTGCCAGCAGCCAAGAATTGGTGTGGGGGGGCGTTACAGATACGCAGTATTTT.